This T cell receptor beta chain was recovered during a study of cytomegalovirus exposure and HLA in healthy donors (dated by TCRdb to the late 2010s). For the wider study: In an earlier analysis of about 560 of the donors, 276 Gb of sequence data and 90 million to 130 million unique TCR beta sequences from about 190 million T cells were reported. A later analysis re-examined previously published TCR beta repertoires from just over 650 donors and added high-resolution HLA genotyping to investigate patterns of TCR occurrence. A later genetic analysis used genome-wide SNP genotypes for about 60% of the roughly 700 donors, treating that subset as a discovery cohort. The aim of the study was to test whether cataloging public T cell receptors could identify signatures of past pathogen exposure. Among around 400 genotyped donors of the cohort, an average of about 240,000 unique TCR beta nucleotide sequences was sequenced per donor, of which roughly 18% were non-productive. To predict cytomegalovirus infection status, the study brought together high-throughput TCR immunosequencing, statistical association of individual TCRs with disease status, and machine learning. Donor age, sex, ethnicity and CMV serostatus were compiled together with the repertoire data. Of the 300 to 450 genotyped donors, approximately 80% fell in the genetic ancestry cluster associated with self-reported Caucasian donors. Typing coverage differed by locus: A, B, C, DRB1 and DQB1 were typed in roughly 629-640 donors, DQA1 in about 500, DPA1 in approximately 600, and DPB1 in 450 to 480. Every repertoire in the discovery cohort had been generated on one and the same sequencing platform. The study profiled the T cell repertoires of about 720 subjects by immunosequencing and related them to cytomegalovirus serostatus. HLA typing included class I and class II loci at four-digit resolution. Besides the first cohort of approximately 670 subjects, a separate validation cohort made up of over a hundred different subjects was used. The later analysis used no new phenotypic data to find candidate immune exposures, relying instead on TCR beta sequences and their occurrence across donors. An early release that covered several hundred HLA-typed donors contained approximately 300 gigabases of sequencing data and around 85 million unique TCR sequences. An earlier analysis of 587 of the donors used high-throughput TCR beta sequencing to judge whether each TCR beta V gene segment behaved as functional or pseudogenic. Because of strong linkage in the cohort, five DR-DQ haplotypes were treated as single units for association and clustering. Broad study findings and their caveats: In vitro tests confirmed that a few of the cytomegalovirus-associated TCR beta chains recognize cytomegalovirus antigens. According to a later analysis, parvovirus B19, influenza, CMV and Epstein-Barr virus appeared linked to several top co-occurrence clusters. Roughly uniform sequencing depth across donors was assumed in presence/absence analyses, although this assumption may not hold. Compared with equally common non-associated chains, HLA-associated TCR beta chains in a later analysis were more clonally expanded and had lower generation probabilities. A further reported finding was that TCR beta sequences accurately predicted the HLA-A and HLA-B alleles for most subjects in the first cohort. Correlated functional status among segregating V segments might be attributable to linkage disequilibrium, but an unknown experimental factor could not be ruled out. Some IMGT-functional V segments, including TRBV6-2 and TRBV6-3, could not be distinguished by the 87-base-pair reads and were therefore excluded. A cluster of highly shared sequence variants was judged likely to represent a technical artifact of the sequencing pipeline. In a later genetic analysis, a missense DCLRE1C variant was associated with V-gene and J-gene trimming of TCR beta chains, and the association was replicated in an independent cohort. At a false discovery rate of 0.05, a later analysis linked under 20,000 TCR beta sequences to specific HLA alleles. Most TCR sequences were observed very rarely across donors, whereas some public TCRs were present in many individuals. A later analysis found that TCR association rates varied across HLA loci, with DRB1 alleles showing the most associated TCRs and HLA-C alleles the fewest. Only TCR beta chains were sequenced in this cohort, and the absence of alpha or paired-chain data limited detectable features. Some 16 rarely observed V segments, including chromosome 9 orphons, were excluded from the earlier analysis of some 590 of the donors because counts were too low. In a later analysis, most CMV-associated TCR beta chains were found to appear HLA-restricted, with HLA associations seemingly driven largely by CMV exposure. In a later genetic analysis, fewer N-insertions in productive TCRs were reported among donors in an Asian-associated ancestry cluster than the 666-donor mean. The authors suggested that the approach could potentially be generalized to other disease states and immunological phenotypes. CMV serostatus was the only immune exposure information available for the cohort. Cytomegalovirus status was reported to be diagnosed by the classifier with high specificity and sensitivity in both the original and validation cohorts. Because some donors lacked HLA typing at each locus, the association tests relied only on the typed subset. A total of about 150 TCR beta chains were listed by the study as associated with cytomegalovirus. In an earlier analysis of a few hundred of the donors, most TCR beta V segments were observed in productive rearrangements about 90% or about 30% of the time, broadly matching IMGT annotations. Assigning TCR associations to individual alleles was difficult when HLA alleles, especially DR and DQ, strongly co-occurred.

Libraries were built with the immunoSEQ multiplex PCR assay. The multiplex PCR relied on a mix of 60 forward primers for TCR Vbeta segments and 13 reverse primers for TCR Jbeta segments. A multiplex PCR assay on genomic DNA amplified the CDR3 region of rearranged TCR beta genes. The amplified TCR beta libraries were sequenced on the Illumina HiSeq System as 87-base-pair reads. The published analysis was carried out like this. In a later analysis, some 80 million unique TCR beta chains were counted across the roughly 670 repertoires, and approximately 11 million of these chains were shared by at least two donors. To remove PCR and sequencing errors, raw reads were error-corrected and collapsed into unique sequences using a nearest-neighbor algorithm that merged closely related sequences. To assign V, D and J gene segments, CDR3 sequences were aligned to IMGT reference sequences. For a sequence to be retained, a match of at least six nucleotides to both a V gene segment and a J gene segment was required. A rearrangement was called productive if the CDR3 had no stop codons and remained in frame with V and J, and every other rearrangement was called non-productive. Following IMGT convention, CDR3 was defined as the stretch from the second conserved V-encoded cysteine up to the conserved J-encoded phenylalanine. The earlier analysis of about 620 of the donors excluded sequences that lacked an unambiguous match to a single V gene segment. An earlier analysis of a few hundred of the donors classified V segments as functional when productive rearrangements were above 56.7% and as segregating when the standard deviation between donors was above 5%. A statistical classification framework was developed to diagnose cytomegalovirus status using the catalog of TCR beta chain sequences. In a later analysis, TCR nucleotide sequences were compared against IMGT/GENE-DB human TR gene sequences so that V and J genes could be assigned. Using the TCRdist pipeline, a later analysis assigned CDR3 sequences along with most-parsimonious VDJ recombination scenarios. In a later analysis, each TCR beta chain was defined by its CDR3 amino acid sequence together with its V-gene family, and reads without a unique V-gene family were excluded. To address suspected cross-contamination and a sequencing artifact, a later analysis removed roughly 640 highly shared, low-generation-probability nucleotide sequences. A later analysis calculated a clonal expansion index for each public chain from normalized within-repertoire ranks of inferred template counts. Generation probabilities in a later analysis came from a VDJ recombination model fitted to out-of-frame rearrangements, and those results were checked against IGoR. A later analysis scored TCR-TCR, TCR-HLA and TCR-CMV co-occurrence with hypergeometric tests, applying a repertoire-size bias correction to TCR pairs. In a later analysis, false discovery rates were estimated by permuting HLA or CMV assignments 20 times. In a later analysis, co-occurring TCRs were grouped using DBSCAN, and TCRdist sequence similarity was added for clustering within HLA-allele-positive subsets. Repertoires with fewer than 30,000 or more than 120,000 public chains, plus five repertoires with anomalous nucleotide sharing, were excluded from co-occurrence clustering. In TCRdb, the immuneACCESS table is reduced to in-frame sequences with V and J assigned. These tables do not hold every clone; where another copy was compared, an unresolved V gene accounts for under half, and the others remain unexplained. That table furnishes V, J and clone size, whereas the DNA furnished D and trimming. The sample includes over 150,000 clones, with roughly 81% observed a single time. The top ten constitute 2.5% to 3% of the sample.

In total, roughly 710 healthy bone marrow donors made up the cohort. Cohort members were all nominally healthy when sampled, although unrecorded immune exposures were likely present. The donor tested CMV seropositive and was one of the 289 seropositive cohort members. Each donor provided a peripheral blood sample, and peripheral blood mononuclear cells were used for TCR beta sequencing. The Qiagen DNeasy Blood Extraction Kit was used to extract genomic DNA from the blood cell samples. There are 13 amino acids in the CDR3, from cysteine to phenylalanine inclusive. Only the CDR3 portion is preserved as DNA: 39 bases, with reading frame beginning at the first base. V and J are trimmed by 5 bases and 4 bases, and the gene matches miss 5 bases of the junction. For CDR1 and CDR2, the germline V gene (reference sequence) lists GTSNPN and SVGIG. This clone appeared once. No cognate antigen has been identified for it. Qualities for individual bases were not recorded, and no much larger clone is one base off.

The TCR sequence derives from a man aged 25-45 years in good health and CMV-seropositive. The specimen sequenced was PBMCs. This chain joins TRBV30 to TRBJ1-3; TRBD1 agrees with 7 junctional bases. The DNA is TGTGCCTGGGACAGGGTCGGAGGAAACACCATATATTTT. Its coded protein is CAWDRVGGNTIYF. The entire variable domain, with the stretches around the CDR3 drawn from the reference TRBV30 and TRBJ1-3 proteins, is SQTIHQWPATLVQPVGSPLSLECTVEGTSNPNLYWYRQAAGRGLQLLFYSVGIGQISSEVPQNLSASRPQDRQFILSSKKLLLSDSGFYLCAWDRVGGNTIYFGEGSWLTVV.